A selection of T cell receptor beta chains follows, all from one sample in a study of blood T cell repertoires in COVID-19. Sequenced by immunoSEQ multiplex PCR; TCRdb stores in-frame clones only, minus some. Altogether approximately 94,000 clones are present, approximately 80% being singletons, with the ten largest covering 20% to 30%. The specimen sequenced was peripheral blood. The receptors were sampled from a man aged 60-69 years with acute or convalescent COVID-19. Both conserved end residues are part of each CDR3. The D gene is left open where the match is weak. Some rows mark clone size as missing; the rest say once, few, many or name a class of expanded clone.

D,J,size,V,CDR3,DNA
TRBD1,TRBJ2-2,NA,TRBV3-1/TRBV3-2,CASSPSGQKNTGELFF,TGTGCCAGCAGCCCCTCGGGACAGAAGAACACCGGGGAGCTGTTTTTT
TRBD2,TRBJ2-2,NA,TRBV2,CASTARGVTGELFF,TGTGCCAGCACCGCACGGGGGGTGACCGGGGAGCTGTTTTTT
TRBD1,TRBJ1-2,NA,TRBV19,CASSLTGGANGYTF,TGTGCCAGTAGCCTTACAGGGGGCGCAAATGGCTACACCTTC
TRBD1,TRBJ1-6,NA,TRBV30,CAWTQWGQGDNSPLHF,TGTGCCTGGACCCAGTGGGGACAGGGGGATAATTCACCCCTCCACTTT
NA,TRBJ1-6,NA,TRBV5-1,CASSLVSGGNSPLHF,TGCGCCAGCAGCTTGGTTTCGGGGGGTAATTCACCCCTCCACTTT
TRBD1,TRBJ1-1,NA,TRBV7-8,CASSPTPDRGDTEAFF,TGTGCCAGCAGCCCGACCCCTGACAGGGGGGACACTGAAGCTTTCTTT
TRBD2,TRBJ2-5,NA,TRBV18,CASSPRTSGTLETQYF,TGTGCCAGCTCACCTCGGACTAGCGGGACCCTCGAGACCCAGTACTTC
NA,TRBJ2-3,NA,TRBV27,CASKDGGGFGTQYF,TGTGCCAGCAAGGACGGAGGAGGTTTCGGTACGCAGTATTTT
NA,TRBJ2-3,NA,TRBV24-1,CATSDPLRQGGSTDTQYF,TGTGCCACCAGTGATCCGCTCCGACAGGGAGGTAGCACAGATACGCAGTATTTT
TRBD1,TRBJ1-2,NA,TRBV2,CASSDEGAGGTYGYTF,TGTGCCAGCAGTGACGAAGGGGCAGGGGGAACCTATGGCTACACCTTC
NA,TRBJ1-1,NA,TRBV5-1,CASSSTKLGGTEAFF,TGCGCCAGCAGCTCGACGAAACTCGGAGGCACTGAAGCTTTCTTT
NA,TRBJ1-1,NA,TRBV14,CASSQVRNTEAFF,TGTGCCAGCAGCCAAGTCAGGAACACTGAAGCTTTCTTT
TRBD1,TRBJ1-3,NA,TRBV2,CASSGTGSGNTIYF,TGTGCCAGCAGTGGGACAGGGTCTGGAAACACCATATATTTT
TRBD1,TRBJ1-2,NA,TRBV5-1,CASSPYSVTGNGYTF,TGCGCCAGCAGCCCTTACTCCGTGACAGGGAATGGCTACACCTTC
TRBD1,TRBJ1-6,NA,TRBV6-5,CASRTGTNSPLHF,TGTGCCAGCAGGACAGGGACTAATTCACCCCTCCACTTT
TRBD1,TRBJ1-5,NA,TRBV19,CASNPRQGSNQPQHF,TGTGCCAGTAACCCGCGACAGGGGTCAAATCAGCCCCAGCATTTT
NA,TRBJ1-1,NA,TRBV6-5,CASSYLKEAFF,TGTGCCAGCAGTTACTTAAAAGAAGCTTTCTTT
NA,TRBJ1-5,NA,TRBV7-8,CASSLAGRYQPQHF,TGTGCCAGCAGCTTAGCCGGGAGGTATCAGCCCCAGCATTTT
NA,TRBJ2-7,few,TRBV6-6,CASTIRGGQGGEQYF,TGTGCCAGCACCATACGGGGGGGACAGGGCGGCGAGCAGTACTTC
NA,TRBJ1-4,NA,TRBV7-9,CASSLVGTNQKLFF,TGTGCCAGCAGCTTAGTTGGGACAAACCAAAAACTGTTTTTT
TRBD1,TRBJ2-1,NA,TRBV19,CASSHRGLVNEQFF,TGTGCCAGTAGCCACAGGGGGCTCGTAAATGAGCAGTTCTTC
TRBD1,TRBJ1-5,NA,TRBV7-2,CASSFNRGQPQHF,TGTGCCAGCAGCTTTAACAGGGGGCAGCCCCAGCATTTT
TRBD2,TRBJ2-2,NA,TRBV27,CASSFAGVGELFF,TGTGCCAGCAGCTTCGCGGGGGTCGGGGAGCTGTTTTTT
NA,TRBJ2-6,few,TRBV18,CASSPPGIGLSGANVLTF,TGTGCCAGCTCACCACCCGGGATTGGGCTATCTGGGGCCAACGTCCTGACTTTC
NA,TRBJ2-7,NA,TRBV6-4,CASSVQETYEQYF,TGTGCCAGCAGTGTACAGGAGACCTACGAGCAGTACTTC
TRBD2,TRBJ2-5,NA,TRBV9,CASSALLTSGGAGETQYF,TGTGCCAGCAGCGCCCTCTTGACTAGCGGGGGGGCGGGAGAGACCCAGTACTTC
NA,TRBJ1-1,NA,TRBV21-1,CASSSRSGGAGTEAFF,TGTGCCAGCAGCTCTCGTTCAGGGGGCGCGGGCACTGAAGCTTTCTTT
NA,TRBJ2-3,NA,TRBV7-2,CASSFGSGTDTQYF,TGTGCCAGCAGCTTTGGTTCAGGCACAGATACGCAGTATTTT
NA,TRBJ1-2,NA,TRBV7-9,CASSSGIPGYTF,TGTGCCAGCAGCTCAGGGATCCCTGGCTACACCTTC
TRBD1,TRBJ1-1,few,TRBV7-8,CASRQQGALSTEAFF,TGTGCCAGCAGACAACAGGGGGCTCTGAGCACTGAAGCTTTCTTT
TRBD1,TRBJ1-6,NA,TRBV18,CASSPVGGSEGYNSPLHF,TGTGCCAGCTCACCGGTAGGGGGCTCGGAGGGATATAATTCACCCCTCCACTTT
TRBD1,TRBJ2-5,NA,TRBV6-5,CASSGTGVNQETQYF,TGTGCCAGCAGCGGGACAGGGGTAAACCAAGAGACCCAGTACTTC
NA,TRBJ1-1,NA,TRBV6-2/TRBV6-3,CASSTTEPAFF,TGTGCCAGCAGCACGACAGAACCAGCTTTCTTT
TRBD2,TRBJ2-5,NA,TRBV15,CATSRVTSGVGGETQYF,TGTGCCACCAGCAGAGTGACTAGCGGGGTAGGAGGAGAGACCCAGTACTTC
TRBD1,TRBJ2-4,NA,TRBV10-2,CASRAGGLRDIQYF,TGCGCCAGCAGGGCAGGGGGCCTCCGGGACATTCAGTACTTC
TRBD1,TRBJ1-1,NA,TRBV7-9,CASSRTDRADTEAFF,TGTGCCAGCAGCCGGACGGACAGGGCCGACACTGAAGCTTTCTTT
NA,TRBJ2-1,NA,TRBV5-6,CASSFDTGNYYNEQFF,TGTGCCAGCAGCTTCGATACCGGGAACTACTACAATGAGCAGTTCTTC
TRBD1,TRBJ2-2,NA,TRBV7-2,CASSTRDRNTGELFF,TGTGCCAGCAGCACACGGGACAGGAACACCGGGGAGCTGTTTTTT
TRBD1,TRBJ1-2,NA,TRBV19,CASSPLGQGAKWVYGYTF,TGTGCCAGTAGCCCCCTTGGACAGGGGGCGAAATGGGTCTATGGCTACACCTTC
NA,TRBJ1-2,NA,TRBV15,CATSRDPGAYYGYTF,TGTGCCACCAGCAGAGATCCGGGTGCGTACTATGGCTACACCTTC
NA,TRBJ2-5,NA,TRBV19,CASRYTGRETQYF,TGTGCCAGTAGATATACAGGGCGAGAGACCCAGTACTTC
TRBD1,TRBJ2-7,NA,TRBV5-1,CASSLGTGVIDEQYF,TGCGCCAGCAGCTTGGGGACAGGGGTCATCGACGAGCAGTACTTC
NA,TRBJ1-1,NA,TRBV7-9,CASSLKQLLTEAFF,TGTGCCAGCAGCTTAAAACAGTTACTCACTGAAGCTTTCTTT
NA,TRBJ1-5,NA,TRBV30,CAWSGQRRNQPQHF,TGTGCCTGGAGTGGACAGCGACGCAATCAGCCCCAGCATTTT
TRBD1,TRBJ1-5,NA,TRBV6-6,CASSPYRGIVGSYPYSNQPQHF,TGTGCCAGCAGTCCATACAGGGGAATAGTCGGTTCGTACCCCTATAGCAATCAGCCCCAGCATTTT
NA,TRBJ1-2,NA,TRBV4-2,CASSPDRSNLYGYTF,TGTGCCAGCAGCCCCGACAGATCGAACCTCTATGGCTACACCTTC
NA,TRBJ1-5,NA,TRBV18,CASSLDSRNQPQHF,TGTGCCAGCTCACTGGACAGTCGCAATCAGCCCCAGCATTTT
NA,TRBJ1-4,NA,TRBV28,CASSSRGTGNEKLFF,TGTGCCAGCAGTTCAAGGGGGACGGGAAATGAAAAACTGTTTTTT
NA,TRBJ2-2,few,TRBV3-1/TRBV3-2,CASRPGEQGRNGELFF,TGTGCCAGCAGACCTGGGGAACAGGGTCGGAACGGGGAGCTGTTTTTT
NA,TRBJ1-1,once,TRBV9,CASSVAPTGYAFF,TGTGCCAGCAGCGTAGCCCCCACAGGGTATGCTTTCTTT
NA,TRBJ2-5,once,TRBV18,CASSPQGRETQYF,TGTGCCAGCTCCCCCCAGGGTAGGGAGACCCAGTACTTC
TRBD1,TRBJ1-6,NA,TRBV5-1,CASSTGQGNSPLHF,TGCGCCAGCAGCACCGGACAGGGTAATTCACCCCTCCACTTT
NA,TRBJ1-2,NA,TRBV5-1,CASSADSSNYGYTF,TGCGCCAGCAGCGCGGACAGCTCTAACTATGGCTACACCTTC
NA,TRBJ1-4,NA,TRBV29-1,CSVGAGREKMFF,TGCAGCGTTGGCGCAGGACGGGAGAAGATGTTTTTT
TRBD1,TRBJ2-6,NA,TRBV5-1,CASSTQTGGSGANVLTF,TGCGCCAGCAGCACCCAGACAGGGGGCTCTGGGGCCAACGTCCTGACTTTC